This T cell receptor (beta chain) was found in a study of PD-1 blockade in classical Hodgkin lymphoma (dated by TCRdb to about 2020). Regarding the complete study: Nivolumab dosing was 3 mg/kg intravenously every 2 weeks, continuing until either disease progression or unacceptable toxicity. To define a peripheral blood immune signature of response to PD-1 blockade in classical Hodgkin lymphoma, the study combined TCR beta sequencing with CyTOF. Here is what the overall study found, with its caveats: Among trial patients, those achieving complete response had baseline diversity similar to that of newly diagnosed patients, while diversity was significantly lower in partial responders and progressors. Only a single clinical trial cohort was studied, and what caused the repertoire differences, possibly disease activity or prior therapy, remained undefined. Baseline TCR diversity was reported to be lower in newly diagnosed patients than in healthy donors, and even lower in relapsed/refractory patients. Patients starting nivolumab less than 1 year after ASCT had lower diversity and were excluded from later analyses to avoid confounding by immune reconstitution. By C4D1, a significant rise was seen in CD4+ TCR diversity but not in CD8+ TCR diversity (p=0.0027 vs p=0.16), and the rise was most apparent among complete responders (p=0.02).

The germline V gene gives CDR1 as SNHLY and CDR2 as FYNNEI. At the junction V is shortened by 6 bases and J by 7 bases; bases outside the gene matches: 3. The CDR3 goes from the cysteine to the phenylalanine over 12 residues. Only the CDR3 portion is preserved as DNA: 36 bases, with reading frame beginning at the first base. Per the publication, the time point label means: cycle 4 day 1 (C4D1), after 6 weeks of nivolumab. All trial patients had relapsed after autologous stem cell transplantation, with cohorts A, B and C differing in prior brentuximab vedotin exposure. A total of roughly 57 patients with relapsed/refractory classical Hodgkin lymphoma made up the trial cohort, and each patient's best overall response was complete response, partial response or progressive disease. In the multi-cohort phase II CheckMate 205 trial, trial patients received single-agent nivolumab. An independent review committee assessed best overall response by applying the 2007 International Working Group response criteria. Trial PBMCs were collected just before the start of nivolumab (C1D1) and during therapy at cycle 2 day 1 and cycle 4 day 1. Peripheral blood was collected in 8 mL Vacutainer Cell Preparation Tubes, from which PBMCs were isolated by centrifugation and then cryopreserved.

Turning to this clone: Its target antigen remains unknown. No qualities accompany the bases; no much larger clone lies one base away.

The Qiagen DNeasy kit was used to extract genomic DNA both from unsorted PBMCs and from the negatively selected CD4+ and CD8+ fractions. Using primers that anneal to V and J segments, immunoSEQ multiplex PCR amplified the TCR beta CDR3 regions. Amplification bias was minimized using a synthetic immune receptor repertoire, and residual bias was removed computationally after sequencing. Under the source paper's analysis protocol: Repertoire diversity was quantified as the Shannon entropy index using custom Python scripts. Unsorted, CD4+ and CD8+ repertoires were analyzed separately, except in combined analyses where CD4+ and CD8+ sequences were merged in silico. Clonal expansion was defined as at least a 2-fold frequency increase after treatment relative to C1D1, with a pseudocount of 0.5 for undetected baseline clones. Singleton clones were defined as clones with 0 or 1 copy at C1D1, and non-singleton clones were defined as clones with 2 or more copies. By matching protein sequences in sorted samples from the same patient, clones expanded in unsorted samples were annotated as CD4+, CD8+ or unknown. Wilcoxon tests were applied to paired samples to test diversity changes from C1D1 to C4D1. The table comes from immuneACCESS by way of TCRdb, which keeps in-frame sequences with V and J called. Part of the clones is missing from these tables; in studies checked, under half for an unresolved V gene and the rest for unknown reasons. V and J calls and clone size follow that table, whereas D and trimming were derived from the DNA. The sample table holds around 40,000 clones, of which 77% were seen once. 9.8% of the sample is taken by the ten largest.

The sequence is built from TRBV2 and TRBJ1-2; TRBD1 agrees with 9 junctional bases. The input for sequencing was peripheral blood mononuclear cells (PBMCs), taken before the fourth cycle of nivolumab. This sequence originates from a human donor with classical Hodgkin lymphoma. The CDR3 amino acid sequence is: CASRETGGGYTF. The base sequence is TGTGCCAGCAGGGAGACAGGGGGTGGCTACACCTTC. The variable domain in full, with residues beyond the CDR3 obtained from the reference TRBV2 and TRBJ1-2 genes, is EPEVTQTPSHQVTQMGQEVILRCVPISNHLYFYWYRQILGQKVEFLVSFYNNEISEKSEIFDDQFSVERPDGSNFTLKIRSTKLEDSAMYFCASRETGGGYTFGSGTRLTVV.